The clone carrying this T cell receptor (beta chain) was seen at least ten times. What it recognizes is unknown. Trimming stripped 2 bases from V and 1 base from J, with 5 bases between. CDR3 length: 13 amino acids. Germline V gene sequence: CDR1 MNHEY, CDR2 SVGAGI. The sample comes from a study of regulatory T cells in long-lasting Graves disease. Overall study findings and caveats: Accuracy was perhaps lowered by the small sample size.

Construction of the TCR beta libraries employed iRepertoire HTBI primers in conjunction with Arm-PCR of CDR3 regions. MiXCR, run by TCRdb on the multiplex PCR reads, gives a single entry per CDR3 protein. The table has a few hundred thousand distinct CDR3 sequences, 20% to 25% seen once. The time point was: newly diagnosed GD, antithyroid drugs for less than 3 months. From PBMCs, RNA was extracted and then used to make the TCR library. Graves' disease diagnosis used American Thyroid Association guidelines. This TCR was sampled from a female donor with Graves disease. The chain combines TRBV6-5 with TRBJ1-1, with D hard to call. This specimen consisted of peripheral blood mononuclear cells (PBMCs), obtained at new diagnosis, from a patient treated with antithyroid drugs. CDR3 DNA sequence: TGTGCCAGCAGTTACAGCAAGAACACTGAAGCTTTCTTT. Translating it yields CASSYSKNTEAFF.